The sequence of this TCR beta chain was determined in a study of neurological immune-mediated disorders. MiXCR, run by TCRdb on the 5' RACE reads, gives a single entry per CDR3 protein. This repertoire shows around 100,000 distinct CDR3 sequences, 11% found once; its top ten account for around 3.1%. Time point here: longitudinal time-point 3. The CDR3 length is 15 residues. Trimming pared 3 bases from V and 3 bases from J, leaving 16 bases between. Germline CDR1 is SGHRS and CDR2 is YFSETQ. At least ten counts were recorded for this clonotype. The V gene is TRBV5-1, the J gene TRBJ2-7, with D tentatively TRBD1 or TRBD2 (5 bases each). The receptor was isolated from a female donor with HTLV-1-associated myelopathy (HAM/TSP). The sequencing sample was made of PBMCs. CDR3: CASSSVGRDLYEQYF. CDR3 in DNA: TGCGCCAGCAGCTCAGTTGGCAGGGACCTCTACGAGCAGTACTTC.